Detailed here is one T cell receptor (beta chain). The entry originates in a study of T cells in Graves' hyperthyroidism and ophthalmopathy. Template material for amplifying TCR beta CDR3 regions consisted of RNA transcripts. A first-round RT-PCR of the TCR CDR3 used the HTBI primer set. TCRdb independently ran MiXCR on the multiplex PCR reads; one entry per CDR3 protein. The sample consists of a few hundred thousand distinct CDR3 sequences, around 45% of them appearing once. V shed 10 bases and J 5 bases; nucleotides not matched to a gene: 10. Per the germline V gene, CDR1 is SGDLS and CDR2 is YYNGEE. The CDR3 is made up of 13 amino acids. Patients having uncontrolled infection, another autoimmune disease, pregnancy or lactation were not included. The diagnostic basis comprised clinical symptoms, serum thyroxine and TRAb, thyroid ultrasound and orbital computed tomography.

Source material: peripheral blood or thyroid tissue (not recorded which). This chain links TRBV9 with TRBJ2-5; 8 nucleotides line up with TRBD1. This TCR derives from an adult woman with Graves' disease, either hyperthyroidism or ophthalmopathy (not recorded which). CDR3 loop: CALPRTGQETQYF. CDR3 nucleotide sequence: TGTGCCCTACCTCGGACAGGGCAGGAGACCCAGTACTTC. Supplemented by reference TRBV9 and TRBJ2-5, the full variable domain reads DSGVTQTPKHLITATGQRVTLRCSPRSGDLSVYWYQQSLDQGLQFLIQYYNGEERAKGNILERFSAQQFPDLHSELNLSSLELGDSALYFCALPRTGQETQYFGPGTRLLVL.